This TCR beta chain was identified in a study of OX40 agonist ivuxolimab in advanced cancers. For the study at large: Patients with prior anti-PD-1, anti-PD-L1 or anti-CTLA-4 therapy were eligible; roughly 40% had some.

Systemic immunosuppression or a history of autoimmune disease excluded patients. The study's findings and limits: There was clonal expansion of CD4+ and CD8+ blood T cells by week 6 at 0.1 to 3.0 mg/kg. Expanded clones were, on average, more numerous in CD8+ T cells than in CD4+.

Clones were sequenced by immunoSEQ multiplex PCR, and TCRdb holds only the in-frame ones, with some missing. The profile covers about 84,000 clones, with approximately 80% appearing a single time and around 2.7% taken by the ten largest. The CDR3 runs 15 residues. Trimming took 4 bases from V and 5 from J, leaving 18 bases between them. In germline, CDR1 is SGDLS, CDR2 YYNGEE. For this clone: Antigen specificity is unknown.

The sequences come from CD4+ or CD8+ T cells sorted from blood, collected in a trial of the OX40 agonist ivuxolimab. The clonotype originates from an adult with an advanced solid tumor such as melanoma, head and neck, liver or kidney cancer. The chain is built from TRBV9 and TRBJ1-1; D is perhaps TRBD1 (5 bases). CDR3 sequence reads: CASSKGLGGPTEAFF. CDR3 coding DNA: TGTGCCAGCAGCAAGGGACTCGGGGGACCAACTGAAGCTTTCTTT.